This TCR beta chain emerged from a study of cytomegalovirus exposure and HLA in healthy donors. The study, taken as a whole, reports: It was only CMV serostatus that was available as immune exposure information.

V gave up 7 bases and J gave up 10 bases; unmatched junction bases: 12. Germline V gives CDR1 MNHEY, CDR2 SVGAGI. The CDR3 is 14 residues long. The study ran its PCR with 60 Vbeta and 13 Jbeta primers. Profiling relied on immunoSEQ multiplex PCR, and the TCRdb table lists in-frame clones only, not all of them. Here the sample spans 85,000 to 90,000 clones, roughly 80% being singletons. For this clone: Its antigen is as yet unknown.

This TCR came from a man aged 25 to 45 in good health and CMV-seropositive. The chain combines TRBV6-5 with TRBJ1-1; 10 bases match TRBD1. Input material: PBMCs. The chain's CDR3 is CASTPGQGTRGAFF. Here the CDR3 DNA reads TGTGCCAGCACCCCGGGACAGGGGACCAGGGGAGCTTTCTTT.